Listed below are T cell receptor beta chains from one sample, sequenced in a study of cytomegalovirus exposure and HLA in healthy donors. The protocol was immunoSEQ multiplex PCR, while the TCRdb copy is restricted to in-frame clones and leaves out a portion. This sample has 150,000 to 200,000 clones, with approximately 70% found just once. Material: PBMCs. The source is a woman aged 25 to 39 in good health and CMV-seronegative. The CDR3 runs from the conserved cysteine through the conserved F or W. A D gene is named only where the DNA matches it firmly. Not all rows give a size; the values are once, few, many and, for expanded clones, a class.

d_call j_call v_call clone_size cdr3_aa
NA TRBJ2-7 TRBV5-1 NA CASSLLSRGSYEQYF
TRBD1 TRBJ2-7 TRBV7-9 NA CASSRKTADRVGTYEQYF
NA TRBJ1-4 TRBV4-1 NA CASSHRVEVGEANEKLFF
TRBD1 TRBJ2-7 TRBV5-1 NA CASSPGPTGGAAYEQYF
TRBD2 TRBJ2-7 TRBV19 NA CASSPSGRGSYEQYF
TRBD1 TRBJ1-5 TRBV12-5 NA CASGLFTLLGGTGKQPQHF
TRBD2 TRBJ2-7 TRBV2 NA CASNLGGMLKQYF
NA TRBJ2-3 TRBV7-3 NA CASSLAGAGDTQYF
NA TRBJ1-1 TRBV19 few CASSIPGGTEAFF
TRBD1 TRBJ2-2 TRBV7-6 once CASSRFTGDTGELFF
TRBD1 TRBJ1-3 TRBV6-1 once CASSTGAINTIYF
TRBD1 TRBJ2-7 TRBV6-1 NA CATRTGARYEQYF
NA TRBJ1-1 TRBV4-2 NA CASSQRGTEAFF
TRBD2 TRBJ2-3 TRBV11-1 NA CASSSRGLAGDPTDTQYF
TRBD1 TRBJ2-2 TRBV19 few CASSQGAGSGELFF
NA TRBJ2-4 TRBV6-1 NA CASSSGGAKNIQYF
NA TRBJ2-7 TRBV20-1 once CSARGLYEQYF
NA TRBJ1-3 TRBV9 NA CASSALQDVISGNTIYF
NA TRBJ2-7 TRBV5-1 few CASSSAPGDYEQYF
TRBD1 TRBJ2-5 TRBV11-3 NA CASSPRGQGQETQYF
NA TRBJ2-7 TRBV29-1 NA CSVGNYEQYF
TRBD1 TRBJ1-1 TRBV7-2 NA CASSSRTGEEAFF
TRBD2 TRBJ2-1 TRBV7-2 NA CASSSTGGRNNEQFF
TRBD1 TRBJ2-7 TRBV2 few CASRAGTGSTRLYEQYF
NA TRBJ1-2 TRBV5-1 NA CASSLGQGDYGYTF
TRBD1 TRBJ2-7 TRBV19 NA CASSPSGTGGIYEQYF
NA TRBJ1-2 TRBV18 NA CASSPRQDGYTF
TRBD2 TRBJ2-7 TRBV7-2 NA CASSPQVGGTYEQYF
TRBD1 TRBJ2-1 TRBV29-1 NA CSAGRQGAGGEQFF
TRBD1 TRBJ1-1 TRBV7-9 NA CASSYYRGVGNTEAFF
NA TRBJ2-5 TRBV5-1 NA CASSFVRTEQETQYF
TRBD2 TRBJ2-1 TRBV6-6 NA CASIHRTSGSDEQFF
NA TRBJ1-5 TRBV25-1 NA CASSPTGTRNQPQHF
NA TRBJ1-1 TRBV9 NA CASSYSDRNTEAFF
TRBD1 TRBJ2-3 TRBV7-9 NA CASSTRTGYTDTQYF
TRBD2 TRBJ2-5 TRBV9 few CASSVGASGRAHETQYF
NA TRBJ1-1 TRBV27 few CASSSQRLNTEAFF
TRBD2 TRBJ2-2 TRBV6-6 NA CASSYWRGGSGELFF
TRBD2 TRBJ2-1 TRBV15 NA CATSRAGRTYNEQFF
NA TRBJ1-4 TRBV7-9 NA CASRRSTNPNEKLFF
NA TRBJ1-2 TRBV27 NA CASTPLGSNYGYTF
NA TRBJ2-7 TRBV6-5 NA CASSSAPGSGTYEQYF
TRBD1 TRBJ2-6 TRBV5-5 once CASRQGAGANVLTF
TRBD1 TRBJ1-5 TRBV2 NA CASSGQGAVRQPQHF
TRBD1 TRBJ2-7 TRBV30 NA CAWAGTGPYEQYF
NA TRBJ1-1 TRBV19 few CASSSPLGRGNTEAFF
TRBD1 TRBJ1-2 TRBV6-5 NA CATKLQGARGYTF
NA TRBJ1-3 TRBV2 NA CASSLSSGNTIYF
NA TRBJ2-7 TRBV5-1 NA CASSPGVGTYEQYF
NA TRBJ1-5 TRBV2 once CASSTAATGGPQHF
NA TRBJ1-1 TRBV28 few CASSFTAGLNTEAFF
TRBD2 TRBJ2-1 TRBV9 NA CASSVGIRTSGTSSVYNEQFF
NA TRBJ1-5 TRBV6-1 NA CASSGERGVGNQPQHF
TRBD1 TRBJ1-1 TRBV2 NA CASSRTGPYPEAFF
TRBD2 TRBJ2-1 TRBV7-2 NA CASSLSTSGNNEQFF
NA TRBJ1-1 TRBV2 NA CASMQGLQNTEAFF
TRBD2 TRBJ2-1 TRBV4-1 NA CASSQISGRGPRYNEQFF